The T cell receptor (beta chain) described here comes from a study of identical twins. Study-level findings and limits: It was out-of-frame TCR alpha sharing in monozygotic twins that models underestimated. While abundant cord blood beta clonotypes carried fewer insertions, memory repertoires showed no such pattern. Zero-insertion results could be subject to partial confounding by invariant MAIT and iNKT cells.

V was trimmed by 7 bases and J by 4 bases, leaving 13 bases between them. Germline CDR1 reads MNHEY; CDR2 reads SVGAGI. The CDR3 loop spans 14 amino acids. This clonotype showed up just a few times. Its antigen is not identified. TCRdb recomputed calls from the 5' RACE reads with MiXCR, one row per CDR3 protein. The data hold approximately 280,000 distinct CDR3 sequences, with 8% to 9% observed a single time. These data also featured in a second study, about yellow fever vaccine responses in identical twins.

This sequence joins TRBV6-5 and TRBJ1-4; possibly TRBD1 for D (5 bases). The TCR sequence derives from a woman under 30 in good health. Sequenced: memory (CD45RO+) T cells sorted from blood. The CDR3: CASTLDSRNEKLFF. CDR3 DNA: TGTGCCAGCACTTTAGACAGCCGTAATGAAAAACTGTTTTTT.